This is a list of T cell receptor beta chains from one sample in a study of blood T cells in healthy people across ages. TCRdb re-derived calls from the 5' RACE reads in MiXCR, one entry per CDR3 protein. The sample shows 1 million or so distinct CDR3 sequences, roughly 45% of them seen only once. The sequenced material came from blood. Receptors were obtained from an older woman in good health. Both conserved end residues are part of each CDR3. D genes are given only for firm matches. The size of a clone is reported for some rows only, either as once, few or many, or as a class for expanded clones.

DNA: TGTGCCAGCAGTGAATTTGGGGCTAGACCCTACGAGCAGTACTTC
CDR3: CASSEFGARPYEQYF
V: TRBV2
size: .
D: .
J: TRBJ2-7

DNA: TGTGCCAGCAGCCTCTACCGGAAATCTGGGGCCAACGTCCTGACTTTC
CDR3: CASSLYRKSGANVLTF
V: TRBV6-5
size: .
D: .
J: TRBJ2-6

DNA: TGTGCCACCAGCTCGGATCGGGGAAGTGAAAAACTGTTTTTT
CDR3: CATSSDRGSEKLFF
V: TRBV15
size: .
D: .
J: TRBJ1-4

DNA: TGTGCCGGCAGTTACAGGACAGGGGCTTGGGGCACTGAAGCTTTCTTT
CDR3: CAGSYRTGAWGTEAFF
V: TRBV6-6
size: .
D: TRBD1
J: TRBJ1-1

DNA: TGTGCCACCAGTGATGGGGGCGAGGATGAGCAGTTCTTC
CDR3: CATSDGGEDEQFF
V: TRBV24-1
size: many
D: .
J: TRBJ2-1

DNA: TGTGCCAGCGGCCTGGGGATTGCGGGCGCCAACTATGGCTACACCTTC
CDR3: CASGLGIAGANYGYTF
V: TRBV27
size: .
D: .
J: TRBJ1-2

DNA: TGTGCCAGCAGGCCCTCCCGGGGGGGCCAAGAGGCCCAGTACTTC
CDR3: CASRPSRGGQEAQYF
V: TRBV7-9
size: .
D: TRBD2
J: TRBJ2-7

DNA: TGCGCCAGCAGCCTCGGACTAGCGGGAGCAAATGAGCAGTTCTTC
CDR3: CASSLGLAGANEQFF
V: TRBV5-1
size: many
D: TRBD2
J: TRBJ2-1

DNA: TGTGCCAGCAGCCCTACAGGGGGCCAAGGGGAAAAACTGTTTTTT
CDR3: CASSPTGGQGEKLFF
V: TRBV4-2
size: .
D: TRBD1
J: TRBJ1-4

DNA: TGTGCCACCAGCAGAGAGACCGCAGGACGGAGCCGGGATACGCAGTATTTT
CDR3: CATSRETAGRSRDTQYF
V: TRBV15
size: .
D: .
J: TRBJ2-3

DNA: TGTGCCAGCAACAGACAGGGATATAGCAATCAGCCCCAGCATTTT
CDR3: CASNRQGYSNQPQHF
V: TRBV27
size: few
D: TRBD1
J: TRBJ1-5

DNA: TGTGCCAGCAGTGGACTGGCGAATTTTCTCCACGAGCAGTACTTC
CDR3: CASSGLANFLHEQYF
V: TRBV2
size: .
D: .
J: TRBJ2-7

DNA: TGTGCCAGCAGCTTAGCTCTTAGCGGGAGTCGGAGAGAGCAGTACTTC
CDR3: CASSLALSGSRREQYF
V: TRBV7-2
size: many
D: TRBD2
J: TRBJ2-7

DNA: TGCGCCAGCAGCCAAGATTTCAGCGACCCAGCGGGACGGCAAGAGACCCAGTACTTC
CDR3: CASSQDFSDPAGRQETQYF
V: TRBV4-1
size: few
D: TRBD2
J: TRBJ2-5

DNA: TGCAGTGCTAGAGTGCCTTTTGGCGGCGCCTACGAGCAGTACTTC
CDR3: CSARVPFGGAYEQYF
V: TRBV20-1
size: few
D: .
J: TRBJ2-7

DNA: TGTGCCAGCAGTGGCGGCGGGCGTTCTAGCACAGATACGCAGTATTTT
CDR3: CASSGGGRSSTDTQYF
V: TRBV6-1
size: few
D: .
J: TRBJ2-3

DNA: TGTGCCAGCAGATACGACAGCCTAGCCAAAAACATTCAGTACTTC
CDR3: CASRYDSLAKNIQYF
V: TRBV27
size: .
D: .
J: TRBJ2-4

DNA: TGTGCTAGTGCCACGGCATCGGGAGCCTACGAGCAGTACTTC
CDR3: CASATASGAYEQYF
V: TRBV12-5
size: .
D: .
J: TRBJ2-7

DNA: TGTGCCAGCAGTTACTCGAAGGGCCCGAACACTGAAGCTTTCTTT
CDR3: CASSYSKGPNTEAFF
V: TRBV6-5
size: once
D: .
J: TRBJ1-1

DNA: TGTGCCAGCAGTTTAAAGGGACTGGGACGGGTCTACAATGAGCAGTTCTTC
CDR3: CASSLKGLGRVYNEQFF
V: TRBV27
size: few
D: .
J: TRBJ2-1

DNA: TGTGCCAGCAGCGTAGTCTCAAAGAACACTGAAGCTTTCTTT
CDR3: CASSVVSKNTEAFF
V: TRBV9
size: .
D: .
J: TRBJ1-1

DNA: TGCAGTGCTAATAGTCCGGGAAAAGAGACCCAGTACTTC
CDR3: CSANSPGKETQYF
V: TRBV20-1
size: .
D: .
J: TRBJ2-5

DNA: TGCAGCGCCGGACAGGGGTCCTCCTACGAGCAGTACTTC
CDR3: CSAGQGSSYEQYF
V: TRBV29-1
size: many
D: TRBD1
J: TRBJ2-7

DNA: TGCAGCGTCCGCGGGGGGGGGACGCAGTACTTC
CDR3: CSVRGGGTQYF
V: TRBV29-1
size: few
D: TRBD2
J: TRBJ2-7

DNA: TGCAGTGCTAGTGCGGGGTACCGGGAGACCCAGTACTTC
CDR3: CSASAGYRETQYF
V: TRBV20-1
size: .
D: .
J: TRBJ2-5

DNA: TGCGCCAGCAGCTTCCGGGACACAGATACGCAGTATTTT
CDR3: CASSFRDTDTQYF
V: TRBV5-1
size: .
D: .
J: TRBJ2-3

DNA: TGTGCCATCAGTGACAACAGGGGGCTGATGAACACTGAAGCTTTCTTT
CDR3: CAISDNRGLMNTEAFF
V: TRBV10-3
size: .
D: TRBD1
J: TRBJ1-1

DNA: TGCGCCAGCAGCTCCTCCGGGACTAGCATCTACGAGCAGTACTTC
CDR3: CASSSSGTSIYEQYF
V: TRBV5-1
size: .
D: TRBD2
J: TRBJ2-7

DNA: TGTGCCAGCAGTTCAGGGGGGATTGAAAAACTGTTTTTT
CDR3: CASSSGGIEKLFF
V: TRBV28
size: .
D: TRBD1
J: TRBJ1-4

DNA: TGTGCCAGCAGTTTTTTTCGGACTAGCGACTCCTACGAGCAGTACTTC
CDR3: CASSFFRTSDSYEQYF
V: TRBV28
size: .
D: TRBD2
J: TRBJ2-7

DNA: TGTGCCAGCAGCTTAGACCCAACAGATATGCAGTATTTT
CDR3: CASSLDPTDMQYF
V: TRBV11-2
size: .
D: .
J: TRBJ2-3

DNA: TGTGCCAGCAGTTTATCGAGGGGGCGGCAAGAGACCCAGTACTTC
CDR3: CASSLSRGRQETQYF
V: TRBV27
size: .
D: TRBD1
J: TRBJ2-5

DNA: TGTGCCACCAGCCCACGGACGGAGACAGATACGCGGTATTTT
CDR3: CATSPRTETDTRYF
V: TRBV15
size: .
D: .
J: TRBJ2-3

DNA: TGTGCCCGGGCCGGGCGCACGCAGTATTTT
CDR3: CARAGRTQYF
V: TRBV30
size: .
D: .
J: TRBJ2-3

DNA: TGTGCCAGCAGTGAGACAGGGCAGAACACTGAAGCTTTCTTT
CDR3: CASSETGQNTEAFF
V: TRBV25-1
size: .
D: TRBD1
J: TRBJ1-1

DNA: TGTGCCTGGGGGACAGGGGGACGAGAGACCCAGTACTTC
CDR3: CAWGTGGRETQYF
V: TRBV30
size: few
D: TRBD1
J: TRBJ2-5

DNA: TGCAGCGTTGAGCCCAGCGGGGGGGAGATCCAGTACTTC
CDR3: CSVEPSGGEIQYF
V: TRBV29-1
size: .
D: TRBD2
J: TRBJ2-7

DNA: TGTGCCAGCAGTCGCAATGGGGGAGGCAATCAGCCCCAGCATTTT
CDR3: CASSRNGGGNQPQHF
V: TRBV28
size: few
D: .
J: TRBJ1-5

DNA: TGTGCCAGCTCAAACGGGGCGGACTATGGCTACACCTTC
CDR3: CASSNGADYGYTF
V: TRBV28
size: .
D: .
J: TRBJ1-2

DNA: TGCAGCGTGACCGTGGGGCTGGGCGGGGAGCTGTTTTTT
CDR3: CSVTVGLGGELFF
V: TRBV29-1
size: .
D: .
J: TRBJ2-2

DNA: TGTGCCAGCAGCTTACCAATGGCGGGTGAGCAGTTCTTC
CDR3: CASSLPMAGEQFF
V: TRBV7-3
size: .
D: .
J: TRBJ2-1

DNA: TGTGCCAGCAGCTTATGGGGCTACAGGGATAGTGAGCAGTTCTTC
CDR3: CASSLWGYRDSEQFF
V: TRBV11-2
size: .
D: .
J: TRBJ2-1

DNA: TGTGCCAGCAGTTTAGACGGCTCCTACGAGCAGTACTTC
CDR3: CASSLDGSYEQYF
V: TRBV5-1
size: many
D: .
J: TRBJ2-7

DNA: TGTGCCAGCAGAAACTCAACTGGAAACACCATATATTTT
CDR3: CASRNSTGNTIYF
V: TRBV11-3
size: .
D: .
J: TRBJ1-3

DNA: TGTGCCAGCAGCTCTACAGGAAATCCCGAGCAGTACTTC
CDR3: CASSSTGNPEQYF
V: TRBV7-9
size: .
D: .
J: TRBJ2-7

DNA: TGCAGTGCTAGCCCGTTTGGCAGAACAAATCAGCCCCAGCATTTT
CDR3: CSASPFGRTNQPQHF
V: TRBV20-1
size: .
D: .
J: TRBJ1-5

DNA: TGTGCCAGCAGCTCCCTCGGACAGTCTGAAGAGACCCAGTACTTC
CDR3: CASSSLGQSEETQYF
V: TRBV5-6
size: few
D: .
J: TRBJ2-5

DNA: TGTGCCAGCAGTCCCACAGGGAGTGGCAATCAGCCCCAGCATTTT
CDR3: CASSPTGSGNQPQHF
V: TRBV12-3/TRBV12-4
size: .
D: .
J: TRBJ1-5

DNA: TGCAGTGCTAGAGATTTTAAGAGAACCTCGGATGAGCAGTACTTC
CDR3: CSARDFKRTSDEQYF
V: TRBV20-1
size: .
D: .
J: TRBJ2-5

DNA: TGCAGTGCAACGTCCGGGACTAGCGGGTTAAACAATGAGCAGTTCTTC
CDR3: CSATSGTSGLNNEQFF
V: TRBV20-1
size: .
D: TRBD2
J: TRBJ2-1

DNA: TGTGCCAGCAGCGCCTCCGGGCGGGAGGGCTACAATGAGCAGTTCTTC
CDR3: CASSASGREGYNEQFF
V: TRBV9
size: once
D: TRBD2
J: TRBJ2-1

DNA: TGTGCCAGCAGTCCGGGAGAGGAGTACAATGAGCAGTTCTTC
CDR3: CASSPGEEYNEQFF
V: TRBV6-1
size: many
D: .
J: TRBJ2-1

DNA: TGTGCCAGCAGCTTAGCCAGGGGGCAGTCAGATACGCAGTATTTT
CDR3: CASSLARGQSDTQYF
V: TRBV7-6
size: .
D: TRBD1
J: TRBJ2-3

DNA: TGCGCCAGCAGCAGGTCGAAGGAGCAGTTCTTC
CDR3: CASSRSKEQFF
V: TRBV5-1
size: few
D: .
J: TRBJ2-1

DNA: TGTGCCAGCAGTGAGCTGAGCGGGAGATTCAATGAGCAGTTCTTC
CDR3: CASSELSGRFNEQFF
V: TRBV6-1
size: .
D: TRBD2
J: TRBJ2-1